Listed here is a single T cell receptor beta chain. Its target is not known. The source of the sample is a study of cytomegalovirus exposure and HLA in healthy donors. Study-level points and caveats: Relative to the approximately 700-donor mean, N-insertions were reportedly fewer in an Asian-associated ancestry cluster in a later analysis.

The PCR contained 60 Vbeta and 13 Jbeta primers. The assay was immunoSEQ multiplex PCR, and TCRdb's table has in-frame clones only and misses some. The table lists some 99,000 clones, approximately 71% of them singletons. The junction had 7 bases not matched to a gene; V was cut back by 3 bases and J by 2 bases. CDR1 SGHDN and CDR2 FVKESK come from the germline V gene. The CDR3 is 17 residues long. The material sequenced was PBMCs. The TCR sequence derives from a woman in her 70s in good health and CMV-seropositive. The rearrangement joins TRBV14 to TRBJ1-5; 10 nucleotides agree with TRBD1. The CDR3 sequence is CASSHTFGTGGNQPQHF. The CDR3 coding sequence is TGTGCCAGCAGCCACACATTTGGGACAGGGGGCAATCAGCCCCAGCATTTT.